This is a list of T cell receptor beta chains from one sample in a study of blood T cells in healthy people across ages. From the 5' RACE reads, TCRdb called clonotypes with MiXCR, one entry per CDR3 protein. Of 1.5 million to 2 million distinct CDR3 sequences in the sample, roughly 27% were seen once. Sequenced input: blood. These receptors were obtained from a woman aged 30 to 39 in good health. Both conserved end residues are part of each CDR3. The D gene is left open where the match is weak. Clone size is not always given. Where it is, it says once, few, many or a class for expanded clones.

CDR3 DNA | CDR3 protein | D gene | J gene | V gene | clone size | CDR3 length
TGTGCCAGCAGCTTGAACAGGGGATTGAATGAAAAACTGTTTTTT | CASSLNRGLNEKLFF | TRBD1 | TRBJ1-4 | TRBV11-2 | . | 15
TGTGCCAGCAGTGAATATGTCGGGGCTGGTGAGCAGTTCTTC | CASSEYVGAGEQFF | . | TRBJ2-1 | TRBV25-1 | . | 14
TGCAGTGCTACCGGACTAGCGGCTACCTACGAGCAGTACTTC | CSATGLAATYEQYF | TRBD2 | TRBJ2-7 | TRBV20-1 | few | 14
TGTGCCAGCAGCCAAGTGACTGCTGGTAAGCTCATCAATCAGCCCCAGCATTTT | CASSQVTAGKLINQPQHF | . | TRBJ1-5 | TRBV3-1 | . | 18
TGTGCCCGCAGTTTCTCCGGGAACCCACTCGAGCAGTACTTC | CARSFSGNPLEQYF | . | TRBJ2-7 | TRBV27 | few | 14
TGTGCCAGCAGCCAAGCAAACTCTGGGGCCAACGTCCTGACTTTC | CASSQANSGANVLTF | . | TRBJ2-6 | TRBV3-1 | few | 15
TGTGCCAGCAGCCTTACAGGGTCTGGGGCCAACGTCCGGACTTTC | CASSLTGSGANVRTF | . | TRBJ2-6 | TRBV7-2 | . | 15
TGTGCCAGCAGTCCCCGTAACGCAGGGGAGGGTGGCTACACCTTC | CASSPRNAGEGGYTF | . | TRBJ1-2 | TRBV28 | . | 15
TGTGCCAGCAGCCGCGACAGGAATTCTAACTATGGCTACACCTTC | CASSRDRNSNYGYTF | . | TRBJ1-2 | TRBV3-1 | few | 15
TGTGCCAGCAGTTACTCGAGGCTAGCGGGAGGGGAGCAGTTCTTC | CASSYSRLAGGEQFF | TRBD2 | TRBJ2-1 | TRBV6-5 | few | 15
TGTGCCAGCAGCTCCCGATACAGGGGTAATAGGGATACGCAGTATTTT | CASSSRYRGNRDTQYF | TRBD1 | TRBJ2-3 | TRBV7-9 | few | 16
TGCAGCGTTGAAAGGGGTAGAGGTAATGGCTACACCTTC | CSVERGRGNGYTF | . | TRBJ1-2 | TRBV29-1 | . | 13
TGCGCCAGCAGTTCCTCCGGGACAGACTACAATGAGCAGTTCTTC | CASSSSGTDYNEQFF | TRBD1 | TRBJ2-1 | TRBV4-3 | few | 15
TGTGCCACCAGCAGAGGACAATCCTCCTACAATGAGCAGTTCTTC | CATSRGQSSYNEQFF | . | TRBJ2-1 | TRBV15 | few | 15
TGTGCCACCAGCAGTCCCGGACAGCCCAAAGAGACCCAGTACTTC | CATSSPGQPKETQYF | . | TRBJ2-5 | TRBV15 | few | 15
TGTGCCAGCAGCCCCCTAGCGGGAGCGATCACGGATACGCAGTATTTT | CASSPLAGAITDTQYF | TRBD2 | TRBJ2-3 | TRBV7-2 | few | 16
TGTGCCAGCAGCTCGCGAGCTAGCGGGAGGGCCAAGTCCTACAATGAGCAGTTCTTC | CASSSRASGRAKSYNEQFF | TRBD2 | TRBJ2-1 | TRBV7-2 | . | 19
TGCGCCAGCAGCTGGCGAGGGACAGGGAGCTCCTACGAGCAGTACTTC | CASSWRGTGSSYEQYF | TRBD1 | TRBJ2-7 | TRBV5-1 | many | 16
TGCAGTGCTAGGAGGCGTCGGGACACCAGCACAGATACGCAGTATTTT | CSARRRRDTSTDTQYF | . | TRBJ2-3 | TRBV20-1 | . | 16
TGTGCCAGCAGCTCCTCCGGGACTTACCAAGAGACCCAGTACTTC | CASSSSGTYQETQYF | . | TRBJ2-5 | TRBV7-2 | many | 15
TGCGCCAGCGCTCCGGGACAGGGGAGGGAGACCCAGTACTTC | CASAPGQGRETQYF | TRBD1 | TRBJ2-5 | TRBV5-1 | . | 14
TGCAGCGTTGAATCTAGGGTAGGGGAGCAGTTCTTC | CSVESRVGEQFF | . | TRBJ2-1 | TRBV29-1 | many | 12
TGTGCCAGCAGTTTAATCGTGGGAGGGCCCACCGGGGAGCTGTTTTTT | CASSLIVGGPTGELFF | TRBD2 | TRBJ2-2 | TRBV12-3/TRBV12-4 | . | 16
TGTGCCAGCAGCTTGGATGGGCTACTACCTTCCTACGAGCAGTACTTC | CASSLDGLLPSYEQYF | . | TRBJ2-7 | TRBV5-5 | . | 16
TGCAGTGCTGGGCCTCAGGAGGAGACCCAGTACTTC | CSAGPQEETQYF | . | TRBJ2-5 | TRBV20-1 | few | 12
TGTGCCAGCAGCTCCCCGGCTCGATGGCAGTACTTC | CASSSPARWQYF | . | TRBJ2-7 | TRBV7-2 | . | 12
TGCAGTGCTCCTATTAACAGCGGGGGGGTCCTCCAAGAGACCCAGTACTTC | CSAPINSGGVLQETQYF | TRBD2 | TRBJ2-5 | TRBV20-1 | few | 17
TGTGCCAGCAGCTTAGCTTCTAGCGGGGATTCCTACAATGAGCAGTTCTTC | CASSLASSGDSYNEQFF | TRBD2 | TRBJ2-1 | TRBV7-8 | few | 17
TGTGCCATCAGTGAGTCAGGGGGCTTCACTAGCAATCAGCCCCAGCATTTT | CAISESGGFTSNQPQHF | TRBD1 | TRBJ1-5 | TRBV10-3 | . | 17
TGTGCCAGCAGCCAGCCGAACCCCCCGGGTCGAATGGAGACCCAGTACTTC | CASSQPNPPGRMETQYF | . | TRBJ2-5 | TRBV4-2 | . | 17
TGTGCCAGCCGCAGGAGGACAGCCCTCTACGAGCAGTACTTC | CASRRRTALYEQYF | . | TRBJ2-7 | TRBV28 | many | 14
TGTGCCTGTTCCGGCGGGAGGGCCTTCTACAATGAGCAGTTCTTC | CACSGGRAFYNEQFF | TRBD2 | TRBJ2-1 | TRBV7-8 | . | 15
TGCAGTGCTCCCGGGACAGCAAAAAACATTCAGTACTTC | CSAPGTAKNIQYF | TRBD1 | TRBJ2-4 | TRBV20-1 | few | 13
TGTGCCAGCAGGAATAGGTCGCCGGGTAGCTACGAGCAGTACTTC | CASRNRSPGSYEQYF | . | TRBJ2-7 | TRBV6-5 | many | 15
TGTGCCAGCAGCTACGATCGAGGGCAGTATTTT | CASSYDRGQYF | . | TRBJ2-3 | TRBV6-6 | . | 11
TGTGCCATCAGTGAGCTCCCGGTGGGGGAGAACCTCTACAATGAGCAGTTCTTC | CAISELPVGENLYNEQFF | . | TRBJ2-1 | TRBV10-3 | few | 18
TGCGCCAGCAGTGTAAGAGACCGACCGGGACAGACCTACAATGAGCAGTACTTC | CASSVRDRPGQTYNEQYF | TRBD1 | TRBJ2-7 | TRBV10-2 | few | 18
TGCGCCAGCAGTGCGAGCAGCCGGAGGGGCTACACCTTC | CASSASSRRGYTF | . | TRBJ1-2 | TRBV10-1 | . | 13
TGCAGTGCTAGAGATCAACGTGGGGGCGGCTACACCTTC | CSARDQRGGGYTF | . | TRBJ1-2 | TRBV20-1 | many | 13
TGCGCCAGCAGCTACGCCCAGGGGCAAGAGACCCAGTACTTC | CASSYAQGQETQYF | . | TRBJ2-5 | TRBV5-1 | . | 14
TGTGCCAGCAAGGGGCCGTTCTCGGGCAGTGAGCAGTTCTTC | CASKGPFSGSEQFF | . | TRBJ2-1 | TRBV2 | . | 14